This TCR beta chain comes out of a study of blood T cells in healthy people across ages. The CDR3 extends over 15 amino acids. The germline V gene has CDR1 MNHNY and CDR2 SVGAGI (reference sequence). Trimming stripped 6 bases from V and 4 bases from J, with 18 bases between. Study conclusions and caveats: Diversity estimates drawn from one million T cells were deemed underestimates. Expanded clonotype changes were possibly confounded by unknown donor CMV status.

Next came a second PCR, run for roughly 6 to 11 cycles, which used a sample-barcoded 5' primer along with a J-beta primer mix. TCRdb redid the calling of the 5' RACE reads with MiXCR, one entry per CDR3 protein. The sample gives 800,000 to 950,000 distinct CDR3 sequences, around 34% of which show up once; roughly 13% is in the top ten. Isolation of PBMCs gave at least 6.5 million cells per sample. Details on this clonotype: The antigen is undetermined.

The source of this sequence is a man aged 18 to 30 in good health. The sequenced sample was blood. The V call is TRBV6-6, the J call TRBJ2-5; TRBD2 is a possible D gene (5 bases). CDR3 nucleotide sequence: TGTGCCAGCAGCCCTCGGGGAACACGTTTAGAGACCCAGTACTTC. Translation gives CASSPRGTRLETQYF.